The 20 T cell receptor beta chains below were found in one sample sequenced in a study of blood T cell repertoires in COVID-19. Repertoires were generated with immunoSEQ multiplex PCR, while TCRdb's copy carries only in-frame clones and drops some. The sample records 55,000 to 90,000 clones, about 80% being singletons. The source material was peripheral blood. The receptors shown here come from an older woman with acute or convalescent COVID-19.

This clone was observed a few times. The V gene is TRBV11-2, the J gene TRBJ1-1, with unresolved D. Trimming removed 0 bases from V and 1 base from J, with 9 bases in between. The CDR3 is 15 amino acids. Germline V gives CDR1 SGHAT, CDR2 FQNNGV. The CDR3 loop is CASSLEPGKNTEAFF. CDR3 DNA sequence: TGTGCCAGCAGCTTAGAGCCAGGAAAGAACACTGAAGCTTTCTTT.

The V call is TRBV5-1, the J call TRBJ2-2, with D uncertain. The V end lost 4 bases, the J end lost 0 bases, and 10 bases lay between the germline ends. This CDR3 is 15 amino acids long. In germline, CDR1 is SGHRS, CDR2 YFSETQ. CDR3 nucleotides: TGCGCCAGCAGCCTGTGGCAGGCGAACACCGGGGAGCTGTTTTTT. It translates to CASSLWQANTGELFF.

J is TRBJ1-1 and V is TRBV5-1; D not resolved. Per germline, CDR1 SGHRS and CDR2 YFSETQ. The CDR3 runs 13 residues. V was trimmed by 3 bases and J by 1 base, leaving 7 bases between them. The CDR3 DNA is TGCGCCAGCAGCTACAACACGAACACTGAAGCTTTCTTT. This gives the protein CASSYNTNTEAFF.

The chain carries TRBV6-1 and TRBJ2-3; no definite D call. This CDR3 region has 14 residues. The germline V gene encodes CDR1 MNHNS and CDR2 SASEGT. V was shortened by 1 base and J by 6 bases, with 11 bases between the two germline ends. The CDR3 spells CASSEGGPRDTQYF. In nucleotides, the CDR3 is TGTGCCAGCAGTGAAGGCGGCCCAAGGGATACGCAGTATTTT.

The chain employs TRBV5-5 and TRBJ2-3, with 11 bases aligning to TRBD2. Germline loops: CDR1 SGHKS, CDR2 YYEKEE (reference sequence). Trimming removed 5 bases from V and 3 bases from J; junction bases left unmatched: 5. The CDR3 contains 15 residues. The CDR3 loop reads CASRVAGGQTDTQYF. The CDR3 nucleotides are TGTGCCAGCAGGGTAGCGGGGGGGCAAACAGATACGCAGTATTTT.

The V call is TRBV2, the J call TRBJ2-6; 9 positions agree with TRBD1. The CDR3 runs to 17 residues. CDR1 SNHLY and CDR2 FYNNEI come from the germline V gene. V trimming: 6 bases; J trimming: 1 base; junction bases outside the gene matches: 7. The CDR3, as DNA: TGTGCCAGCAGGTCAGGGACAGGGAGATCTGGGGCCAACGTCCTGACTTTC. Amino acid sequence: CASRSGTGRSGANVLTF.

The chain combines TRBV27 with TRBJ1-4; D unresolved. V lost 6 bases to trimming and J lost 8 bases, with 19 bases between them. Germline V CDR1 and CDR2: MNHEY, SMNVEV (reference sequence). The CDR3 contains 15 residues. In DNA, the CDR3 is TGTGCCAGCAGCTCCTACGAGACTTATAGGGAAAAACTGTTTTTT. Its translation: CASSSYETYREKLFF.

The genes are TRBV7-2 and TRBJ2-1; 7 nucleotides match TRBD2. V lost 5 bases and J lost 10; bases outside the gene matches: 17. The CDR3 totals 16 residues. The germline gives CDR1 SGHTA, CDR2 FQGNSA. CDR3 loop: CASSPGSGAPALEQFF. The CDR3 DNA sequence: TGTGCCAGCAGCCCGGGAAGCGGGGCGCCTGCGCTAGAGCAGTTCTTC. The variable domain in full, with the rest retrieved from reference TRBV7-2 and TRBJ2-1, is GAGVSQSPSNKVTEKGKDVELRCDPISGHTALYWYRQSLGQGLEFLIYFQGNSAPDKSGLPSDRFSAERTGGSVSTLTIQRTQQEDSAVYLCASSPGSGAPALEQFFGPGTRLTVL.

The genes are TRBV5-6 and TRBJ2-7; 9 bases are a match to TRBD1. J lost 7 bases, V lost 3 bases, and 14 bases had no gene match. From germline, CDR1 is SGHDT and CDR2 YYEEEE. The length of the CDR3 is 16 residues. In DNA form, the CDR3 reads TGTGCCAGCAGCTCATACCTTACAGGGGGCTTAGAGGAGCAGTACTTC. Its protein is CASSSYLTGGLEEQYF.

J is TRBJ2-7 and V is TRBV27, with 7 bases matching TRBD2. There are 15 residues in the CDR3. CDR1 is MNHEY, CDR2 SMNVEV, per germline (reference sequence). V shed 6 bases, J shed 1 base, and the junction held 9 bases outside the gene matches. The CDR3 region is CASSPSGGGSYEQYF. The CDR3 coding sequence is TGTGCCAGCAGCCCCTCCGGGGGAGGGTCCTACGAGCAGTACTTC.

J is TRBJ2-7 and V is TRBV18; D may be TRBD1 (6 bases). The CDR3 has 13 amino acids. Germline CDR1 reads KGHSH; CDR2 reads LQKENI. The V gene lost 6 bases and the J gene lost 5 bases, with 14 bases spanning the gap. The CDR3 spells CASSLGQDNEQYF. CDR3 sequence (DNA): TGTGCCAGCTCGTTGGGACAAGACAACGAGCAGTACTTC.

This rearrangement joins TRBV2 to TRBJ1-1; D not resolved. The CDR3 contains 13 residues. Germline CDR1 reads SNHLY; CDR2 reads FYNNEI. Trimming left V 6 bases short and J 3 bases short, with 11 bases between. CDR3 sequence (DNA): TGTGCCAGCAGCCCTTACGGGGACACTGAAGCTTTCTTT. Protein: CASSPYGDTEAFF.

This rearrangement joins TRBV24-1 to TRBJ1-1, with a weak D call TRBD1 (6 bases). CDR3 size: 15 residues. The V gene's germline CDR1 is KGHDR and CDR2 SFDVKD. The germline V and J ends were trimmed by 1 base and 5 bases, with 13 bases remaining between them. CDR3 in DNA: TGTGCCACCAGTGATTTCCTAGAGGGGGAAACTGAAGCTTTCTTT. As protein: CATSDFLEGETEAFF.

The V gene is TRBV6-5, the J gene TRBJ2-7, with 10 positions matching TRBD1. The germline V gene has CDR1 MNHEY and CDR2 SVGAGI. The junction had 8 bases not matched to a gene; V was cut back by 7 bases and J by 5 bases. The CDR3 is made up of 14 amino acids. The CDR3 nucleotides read TGTGCCAGCAAGAAGACAGGGGGCCGTGACGAGCAGTACTTC. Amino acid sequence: CASKKTGGRDEQYF.

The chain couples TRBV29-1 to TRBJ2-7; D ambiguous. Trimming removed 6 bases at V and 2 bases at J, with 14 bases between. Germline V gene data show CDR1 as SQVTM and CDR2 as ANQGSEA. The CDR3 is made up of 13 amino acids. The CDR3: CSVAPDNPYEQYF. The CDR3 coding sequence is TGCAGCGTAGCCCCTGACAATCCCTACGAGCAGTACTTC.

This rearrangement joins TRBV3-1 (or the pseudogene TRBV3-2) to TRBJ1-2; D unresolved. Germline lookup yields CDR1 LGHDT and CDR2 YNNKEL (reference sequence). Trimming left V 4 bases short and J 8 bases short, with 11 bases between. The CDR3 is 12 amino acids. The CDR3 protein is CASSLERTGYTF. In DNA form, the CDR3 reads TGTGCCAGCAGCCTGGAGCGTACCGGCTACACCTTC.

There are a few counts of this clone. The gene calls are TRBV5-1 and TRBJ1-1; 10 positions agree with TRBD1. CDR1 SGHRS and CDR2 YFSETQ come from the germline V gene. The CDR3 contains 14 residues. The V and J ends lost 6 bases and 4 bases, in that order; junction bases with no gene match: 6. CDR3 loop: CASTRDRGLTEAFF. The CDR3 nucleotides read TGCGCCAGCACCCGGGACAGGGGCCTCACTGAAGCTTTCTTT. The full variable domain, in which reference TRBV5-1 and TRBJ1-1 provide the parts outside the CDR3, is KAGVTQTPRYLIKTRGQQVTLSCSPISGHRSVSWYQQTPGQGLQFLFEYFSETQRNKGNFPGRFSGRQFSNSRSEMNVSTLELGDSALYLCASTRDRGLTEAFFGQGTRLTVV.

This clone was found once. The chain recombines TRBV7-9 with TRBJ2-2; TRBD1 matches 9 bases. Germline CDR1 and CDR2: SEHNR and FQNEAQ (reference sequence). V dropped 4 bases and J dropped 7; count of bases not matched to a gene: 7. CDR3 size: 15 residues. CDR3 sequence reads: CASSSGQGFGGELFF. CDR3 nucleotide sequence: TGTGCCAGCAGCTCGGGACAGGGCTTTGGCGGGGAGCTGTTTTTT.

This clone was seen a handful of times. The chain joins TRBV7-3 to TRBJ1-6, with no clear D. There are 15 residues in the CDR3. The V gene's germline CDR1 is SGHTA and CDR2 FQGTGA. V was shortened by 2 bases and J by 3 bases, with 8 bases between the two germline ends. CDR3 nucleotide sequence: TGTGCCAGCAGCTTACGCGGAGACTATAATTCACCCCTCCACTTT. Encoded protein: CASSLRGDYNSPLHF.

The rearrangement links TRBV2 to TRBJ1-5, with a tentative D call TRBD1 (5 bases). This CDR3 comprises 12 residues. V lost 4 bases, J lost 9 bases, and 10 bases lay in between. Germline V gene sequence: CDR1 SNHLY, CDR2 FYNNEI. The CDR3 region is CASSVYGGPQHF. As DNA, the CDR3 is TGTGCCAGCAGTGTGTACGGGGGGCCCCAGCATTTT.